This T cell receptor (beta chain) was sequenced in a study of Ad26.COV2.S vaccination and SARS-CoV-2 variants. This sample's treatment: over 15 received Ad26.COV2.S at low or high dose, single or two shots; 5 received placebo; per-sample allocation not given. Day 63 following the first vaccine or placebo injection was when the samples were taken. The CDR3 spans 14 residues. The germline V gene encodes CDR1 MGHRA and CDR2 YSYEKL. V was trimmed by 4 bases and J by 6 bases, leaving 13 bases between them. Sequencing was performed with immunoSEQ multiplex PCR; in TCRdb, only in-frame clones are kept and a portion is missing. The repertoire holds approximately 350,000 clones, with around four fifths as singletons.

This material consisted of peripheral blood, taken in a trial of Ad26.COV2.S vaccine versus placebo. The chain carries TRBV4-1 and TRBJ2-1, with D possibly TRBD1 on 6 matching bases. This receptor was identified in a person aged 18-60 years who received the Ad26.COV2.S COVID-19 vaccine or a placebo. The CDR3 is CASSPMGHLNEQFF. CDR3 sequence (DNA): TGCGCCAGCAGCCCTATGGGACACCTCAATGAGCAGTTCTTC.